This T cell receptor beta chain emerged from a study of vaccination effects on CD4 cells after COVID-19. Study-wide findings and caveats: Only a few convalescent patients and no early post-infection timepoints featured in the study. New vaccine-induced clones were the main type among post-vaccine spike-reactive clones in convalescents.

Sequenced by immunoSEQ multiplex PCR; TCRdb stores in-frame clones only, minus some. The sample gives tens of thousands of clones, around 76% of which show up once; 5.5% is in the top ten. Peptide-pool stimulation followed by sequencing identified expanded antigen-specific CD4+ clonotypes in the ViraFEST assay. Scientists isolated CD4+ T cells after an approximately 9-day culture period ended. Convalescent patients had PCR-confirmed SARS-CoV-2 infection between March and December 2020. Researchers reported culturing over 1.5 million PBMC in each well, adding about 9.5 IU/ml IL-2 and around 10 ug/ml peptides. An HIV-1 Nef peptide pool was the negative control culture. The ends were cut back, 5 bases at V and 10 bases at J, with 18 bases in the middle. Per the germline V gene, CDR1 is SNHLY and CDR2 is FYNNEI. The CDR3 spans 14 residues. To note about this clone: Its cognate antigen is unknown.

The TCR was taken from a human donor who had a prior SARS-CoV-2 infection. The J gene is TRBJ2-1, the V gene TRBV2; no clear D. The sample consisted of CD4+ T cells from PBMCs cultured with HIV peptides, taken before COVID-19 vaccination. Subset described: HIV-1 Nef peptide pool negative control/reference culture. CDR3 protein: CASSRRYAAEEQFF. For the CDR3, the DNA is TGTGCCAGCAGTAGAAGGTACGCGGCTGAGGAGCAGTTCTTC.